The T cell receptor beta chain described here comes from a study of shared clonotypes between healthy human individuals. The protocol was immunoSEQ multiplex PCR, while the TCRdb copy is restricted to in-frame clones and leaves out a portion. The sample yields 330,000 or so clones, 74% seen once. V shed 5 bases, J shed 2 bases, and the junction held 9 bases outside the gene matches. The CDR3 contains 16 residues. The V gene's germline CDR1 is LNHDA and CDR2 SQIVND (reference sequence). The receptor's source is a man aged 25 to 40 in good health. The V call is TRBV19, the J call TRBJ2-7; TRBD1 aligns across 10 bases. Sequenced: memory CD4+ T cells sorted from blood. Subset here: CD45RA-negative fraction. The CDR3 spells CASSPGTGADTYEQYF. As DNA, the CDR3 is TGTGCCAGTAGTCCCGGGACAGGGGCCGATACCTACGAGCAGTACTTC.